Listed below are T cell receptor beta chains from one sample, sequenced in a study of blood T cell repertoires in COVID-19. Measured with immunoSEQ multiplex PCR; TCRdb has only the in-frame clones, and not every one. Of approximately 260,000 clones in the sample, approximately 80% were seen once. Sequencing was carried out using peripheral blood. The receptors come from a woman aged 80 or over with acute or convalescent COVID-19. Each CDR3 is given with its conserved first and last residue. The D gene is left open where the match is weak. Clone size is given for some rows only: seen once, a few or many times, or a class if the clone is expanded.

CDR3 protein: CASSYAGTGSSYEQYF; CDR3 DNA: TGTGCCAGCAGTTACGCCGGGACAGGGAGCTCCTACGAGCAGTACTTC; V gene: TRBV27; J gene: TRBJ2-7; D gene: TRBD1; clone size: few
CDR3 protein: CASSLGARWADGYTF; CDR3 DNA: TGTGCCAGTAGTTTGGGGGCCAGATGGGCTGATGGCTACACCTTC; V gene: TRBV19; J gene: TRBJ1-2; D gene: NA; clone size: few
CDR3 protein: CASSSDGSSYEQYF; CDR3 DNA: TGCGCCAGCAGCTCAGACGGGAGCTCCTACGAGCAGTACTTC; V gene: TRBV5-1; J gene: TRBJ2-7; D gene: NA; clone size: NA
CDR3 protein: CASSTGTVNSPLHF; CDR3 DNA: TGTGCCAGTAGTACAGGGACAGTTAATTCACCCCTCCACTTT; V gene: TRBV19; J gene: TRBJ1-6; D gene: TRBD1; clone size: once
CDR3 protein: CSVGFGGLNTEAFF; CDR3 DNA: TGCAGCGTAGGCTTCGGGGGGTTGAACACTGAAGCTTTCTTT; V gene: TRBV29-1; J gene: TRBJ1-1; D gene: NA; clone size: NA
CDR3 protein: CASSMSGQGPSNEQFF; CDR3 DNA: TGTGCCAGTAGTATGTCCGGGCAGGGGCCCAGCAATGAGCAGTTCTTC; V gene: TRBV19; J gene: TRBJ2-1; D gene: NA; clone size: NA
CDR3 protein: CASSREGQGGTEAFF; CDR3 DNA: TGTGCCAGCAGCCGAGAGGGGCAGGGGGGAACTGAAGCTTTCTTT; V gene: TRBV11-1; J gene: TRBJ1-1; D gene: TRBD1; clone size: few
CDR3 protein: CASSGTNYEQYF; CDR3 DNA: TGTGCCAGCTCGGGGACTAACTACGAGCAGTACTTC; V gene: TRBV18; J gene: TRBJ2-7; D gene: TRBD2; clone size: NA
CDR3 protein: CASGGGSGNTIYF; CDR3 DNA: TGTGCCAGCGGGGGGGGCTCTGGAAACACCATATATTTT; V gene: TRBV6-6; J gene: TRBJ1-3; D gene: NA; clone size: few
CDR3 protein: CASSLGVGAVQETQYF; CDR3 DNA: TGTGCCAGCAGCTTGGGGGTTGGGGCAGTCCAAGAGACCCAGTACTTC; V gene: TRBV5-6; J gene: TRBJ2-5; D gene: NA; clone size: NA
CDR3 protein: CATSVDRGYNEQFF; CDR3 DNA: TGTGCCACCAGCGTGGACAGGGGTTACAATGAGCAGTTCTTC; V gene: TRBV15; J gene: TRBJ2-1; D gene: TRBD1; clone size: NA
CDR3 protein: CASRRGLNSPLHF; CDR3 DNA: TGTGCCAGCAGGAGAGGCCTTAATTCACCCCTCCACTTT; V gene: TRBV25-1; J gene: TRBJ1-6; D gene: NA; clone size: few
CDR3 protein: CASTPSGGTDTQYF; CDR3 DNA: TGTGCCAGCACCCCTAGCGGGGGCACAGATACGCAGTATTTT; V gene: TRBV6-2/TRBV6-3; J gene: TRBJ2-3; D gene: TRBD2; clone size: NA
CDR3 protein: CASNPGGGEAFF; CDR3 DNA: TGTGCCAGCAATCCAGGGGGCGGAGAAGCTTTCTTT; V gene: TRBV27; J gene: TRBJ1-1; D gene: TRBD1; clone size: NA
CDR3 protein: CAWSVRSRGSEAFF; CDR3 DNA: TGTGCCTGGAGTGTTCGGAGCAGGGGGTCTGAAGCTTTCTTT; V gene: TRBV30; J gene: TRBJ1-1; D gene: TRBD1; clone size: NA
CDR3 protein: CASSYRRTDKLFF; CDR3 DNA: TGTGCCAGCAGTTATAGAAGGACAGACAAACTGTTTTTT; V gene: TRBV6-5; J gene: TRBJ1-4; D gene: NA; clone size: NA
CDR3 protein: CASSLQTGTLHF; CDR3 DNA: TGTGCCAGCAGCCTTCAAACAGGTACCCTCCACTTT; V gene: TRBV3-1/TRBV3-2; J gene: TRBJ1-6; D gene: NA; clone size: few
CDR3 protein: CASSLTETGELFF; CDR3 DNA: TGTGCCAGCAGTCTAACAGAAACCGGGGAGCTGTTTTTT; V gene: TRBV6-5; J gene: TRBJ2-2; D gene: NA; clone size: NA
CDR3 protein: CSVQNSNQPQHF; CDR3 DNA: TGCAGCGTACAAAATAGCAATCAGCCCCAGCATTTT; V gene: TRBV29-1; J gene: TRBJ1-5; D gene: NA; clone size: NA
CDR3 protein: CATSGGSYNEQFF; CDR3 DNA: TGTGCCACCTCCGGGGGCTCCTACAATGAGCAGTTCTTC; V gene: TRBV28; J gene: TRBJ2-1; D gene: NA; clone size: NA
CDR3 protein: CASSERVTSGGATDTQYF; CDR3 DNA: TGTGCCAGCAGTGAAAGGGTGACAAGCGGGGGAGCCACAGATACGCAGTATTTT; V gene: TRBV6-1; J gene: TRBJ2-3; D gene: TRBD2; clone size: NA
CDR3 protein: CASSQSSGDPYNEQFF; CDR3 DNA: TGTGCCAGCAGCCAAAGCTCAGGGGACCCCTACAATGAGCAGTTCTTC; V gene: TRBV2; J gene: TRBJ2-1; D gene: NA; clone size: NA
CDR3 protein: CASSSRVSNQPQHF; CDR3 DNA: TGTGCCAGCAGTTCACGCGTTAGCAATCAGCCCCAGCATTTT; V gene: TRBV6-5; J gene: TRBJ1-5; D gene: NA; clone size: NA
CDR3 protein: CARGLAGTQETQYF; CDR3 DNA: TGTGCCAGGGGACTAGCGGGGACTCAAGAGACCCAGTACTTC; V gene: TRBV2; J gene: TRBJ2-5; D gene: TRBD2; clone size: NA
CDR3 protein: CASSLFRGSGNTIYF; CDR3 DNA: TGTGCCAGCAGCTTATTTAGGGGTTCTGGAAACACCATATATTTT; V gene: TRBV11-2; J gene: TRBJ1-3; D gene: NA; clone size: once
CDR3 protein: CASGKDDRANNQPQHF; CDR3 DNA: TGTGCCAGCGGAAAAGATGACAGGGCAAACAATCAGCCCCAGCATTTT; V gene: TRBV2; J gene: TRBJ1-5; D gene: TRBD1; clone size: few
CDR3 protein: CAISRTAYNSPLHF; CDR3 DNA: TGTGCCATCAGTCGGACAGCATATAATTCACCCCTCCACTTT; V gene: TRBV10-3; J gene: TRBJ1-6; D gene: NA; clone size: NA
CDR3 protein: CASTSGGNSNQPQHF; CDR3 DNA: TGTGCCAGCACCTCGGGAGGAAATAGCAATCAGCCCCAGCATTTT; V gene: TRBV28; J gene: TRBJ1-5; D gene: NA; clone size: NA
CDR3 protein: CASSLEGRGRETQYF; CDR3 DNA: TGTGCCAGCAGCTTAGAGGGCAGGGGGCGGGAGACCCAGTACTTC; V gene: TRBV7-9; J gene: TRBJ2-5; D gene: TRBD1; clone size: NA
CDR3 protein: CASSLLGQGATNEKLFF; CDR3 DNA: TGCGCCAGCAGCTTGTTGGGACAGGGGGCAACTAATGAAAAACTGTTTTTT; V gene: TRBV5-1; J gene: TRBJ1-4; D gene: TRBD1; clone size: NA
CDR3 protein: CASSVTGGGEKLFF; CDR3 DNA: TGTGCCAGCAGCGTAACAGGGGGCGGCGAAAAACTGTTTTTT; V gene: TRBV9; J gene: TRBJ1-4; D gene: TRBD1; clone size: NA
CDR3 protein: CASSERGQGARNIQYF; CDR3 DNA: TGTGCCAGCAGTGAACGAGGGCAGGGGGCAAGAAACATTCAGTACTTC; V gene: TRBV6-1; J gene: TRBJ2-4; D gene: TRBD1; clone size: once
CDR3 protein: CASSKGLAGVNEQFF; CDR3 DNA: TGTGCCAGTAGTAAGGGACTAGCGGGGGTGAATGAGCAGTTCTTC; V gene: TRBV19; J gene: TRBJ2-1; D gene: TRBD2; clone size: few
CDR3 protein: CASSSGQGDQPQHF; CDR3 DNA: TGTGCCAGCAGCTCCGGACAGGGTGATCAGCCCCAGCATTTT; V gene: TRBV7-6; J gene: TRBJ1-5; D gene: TRBD1; clone size: NA
CDR3 protein: CASSPGTGNTIYF; CDR3 DNA: TGTGCCAGCAGCCCCGGTACTGGAAACACCATATATTTT; V gene: TRBV9; J gene: TRBJ1-3; D gene: NA; clone size: NA
CDR3 protein: CASSGDRVAYEQYF; CDR3 DNA: TGCGCCAGCAGTGGGGACAGGGTCGCCTACGAGCAGTACTTC; V gene: TRBV10-2; J gene: TRBJ2-7; D gene: TRBD1; clone size: NA
CDR3 protein: CASSQDSGFQYF; CDR3 DNA: TGTGCCAGCAGCCAAGACTCGGGATTCCAGTACTTC; V gene: TRBV3-1/TRBV3-2; J gene: TRBJ2-4; D gene: NA; clone size: NA
CDR3 protein: CASSLDSYNEQFF; CDR3 DNA: TGCGCCAGCAGCCTCGACAGTTACAATGAGCAGTTCTTC; V gene: TRBV5-1; J gene: TRBJ2-1; D gene: NA; clone size: once
CDR3 protein: CASSPDWTGKTNYGYTF; CDR3 DNA: TGCGCCAGCAGCCCTGATTGGACAGGGAAGACCAACTATGGCTACACCTTC; V gene: TRBV5-1; J gene: TRBJ1-2; D gene: TRBD1; clone size: NA
CDR3 protein: CATSRGGVGEKLFF; CDR3 DNA: TGTGCCACCAGCAGAGGGGGGGTTGGAGAAAAACTGTTTTTT; V gene: TRBV15; J gene: TRBJ1-4; D gene: NA; clone size: few
CDR3 protein: CARATGRGAEAFF; CDR3 DNA: TGTGCCAGGGCTACAGGGCGCGGCGCTGAAGCTTTCTTT; V gene: TRBV2; J gene: TRBJ1-1; D gene: NA; clone size: NA
CDR3 protein: CASSYRTDSPETQYF; CDR3 DNA: TGTGCCAGCAGTTACCGAACGGACTCCCCGGAGACCCAGTACTTC; V gene: TRBV6-5; J gene: TRBJ2-5; D gene: NA; clone size: few
CDR3 protein: CASSRAGTGGSGNTIYF; CDR3 DNA: TGTGCCAGCTCACGGGCCGGGACCGGGGGTTCTGGAAACACCATATATTTT; V gene: TRBV18; J gene: TRBJ1-3; D gene: NA; clone size: NA
CDR3 protein: CASRSLGGDYGYTF; CDR3 DNA: TGTGCCAGCAGGTCCCTGGGCGGGGACTATGGCTACACCTTC; V gene: TRBV28; J gene: TRBJ1-2; D gene: NA; clone size: NA
CDR3 protein: CASTNRDRRLYGYTF; CDR3 DNA: TGTGCCAGCACTAACCGGGACAGGAGACTCTATGGCTACACCTTC; V gene: TRBV19; J gene: TRBJ1-2; D gene: TRBD1; clone size: few
CDR3 protein: CASSRAPGAEAFF; CDR3 DNA: TGTGCCAGCAGCCGGGCCCCGGGGGCTGAAGCTTTCTTT; V gene: TRBV6-5; J gene: TRBJ1-1; D gene: NA; clone size: NA
CDR3 protein: CASSLGSQGGDNSPLHF; CDR3 DNA: TGTGCCAGCAGCTTGGGGAGCCAGGGCGGGGATAATTCACCCCTCCACTTT; V gene: TRBV5-4; J gene: TRBJ1-6; D gene: NA; clone size: NA
CDR3 protein: CAISKGAGGVSGANVLTF; CDR3 DNA: TGTGCCATCAGTAAAGGGGCAGGGGGCGTCTCTGGGGCCAACGTCCTGACTTTC; V gene: TRBV10-3; J gene: TRBJ2-6; D gene: TRBD1; clone size: NA
CDR3 protein: CAISEGTSGGQETQYF; CDR3 DNA: TGTGCCATCAGTGAAGGGACTAGCGGGGGGCAAGAGACCCAGTACTTC; V gene: TRBV10-3; J gene: TRBJ2-5; D gene: TRBD2; clone size: NA
CDR3 protein: CASTPTPNYGYTF; CDR3 DNA: TGTGCCAGCACCCCGACACCAAACTATGGCTACACCTTC; V gene: TRBV2; J gene: TRBJ1-2; D gene: NA; clone size: NA
CDR3 protein: CASSYLTEAFF; CDR3 DNA: TGTGCCAGCAGTTACCTGACTGAAGCTTTCTTT; V gene: TRBV6-6; J gene: TRBJ1-1; D gene: NA; clone size: few
CDR3 protein: CASSLPGSYNEQFF; CDR3 DNA: TGTGCCAGCAGTTTGCCAGGCTCCTACAATGAGCAGTTCTTC; V gene: TRBV27; J gene: TRBJ2-1; D gene: NA; clone size: NA
CDR3 protein: CASSQTGTTRTGSNSPLHF; CDR3 DNA: TGTGCCAGCTCGCAAACCGGGACTACGCGGACAGGGAGTAATTCACCCCTCCACTTT; V gene: TRBV18; J gene: TRBJ1-6; D gene: TRBD1; clone size: NA
CDR3 protein: CASMPGPRGNEQFF; CDR3 DNA: TGTGCCAGCATGCCGGGACCCAGGGGGAATGAGCAGTTCTTC; V gene: TRBV9; J gene: TRBJ2-1; D gene: TRBD1; clone size: NA